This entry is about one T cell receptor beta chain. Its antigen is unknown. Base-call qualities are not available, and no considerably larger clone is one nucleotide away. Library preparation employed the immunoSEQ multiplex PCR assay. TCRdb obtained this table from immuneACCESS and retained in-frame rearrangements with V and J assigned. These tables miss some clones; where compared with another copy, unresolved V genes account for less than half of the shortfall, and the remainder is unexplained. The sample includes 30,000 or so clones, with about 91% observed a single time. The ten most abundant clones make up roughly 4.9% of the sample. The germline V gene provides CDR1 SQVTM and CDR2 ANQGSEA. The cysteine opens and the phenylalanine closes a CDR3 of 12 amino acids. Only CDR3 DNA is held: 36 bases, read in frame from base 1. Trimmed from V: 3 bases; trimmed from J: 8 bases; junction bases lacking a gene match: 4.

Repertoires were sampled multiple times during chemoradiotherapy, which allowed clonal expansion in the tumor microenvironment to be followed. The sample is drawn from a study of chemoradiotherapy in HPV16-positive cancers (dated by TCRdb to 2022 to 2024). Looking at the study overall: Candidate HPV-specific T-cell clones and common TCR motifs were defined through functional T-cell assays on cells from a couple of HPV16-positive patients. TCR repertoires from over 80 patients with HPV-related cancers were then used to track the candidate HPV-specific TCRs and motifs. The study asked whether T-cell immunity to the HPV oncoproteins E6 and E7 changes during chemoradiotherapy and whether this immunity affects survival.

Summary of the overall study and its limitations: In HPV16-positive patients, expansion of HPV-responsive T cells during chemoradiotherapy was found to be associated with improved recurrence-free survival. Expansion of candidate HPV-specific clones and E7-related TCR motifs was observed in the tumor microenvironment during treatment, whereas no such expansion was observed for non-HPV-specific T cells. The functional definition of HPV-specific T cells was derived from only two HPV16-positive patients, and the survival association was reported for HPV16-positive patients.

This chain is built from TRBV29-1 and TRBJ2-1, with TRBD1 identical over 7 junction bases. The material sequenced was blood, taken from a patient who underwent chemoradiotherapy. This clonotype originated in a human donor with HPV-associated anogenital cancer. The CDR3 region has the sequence CSVDTGAHEQFF. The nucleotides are TGCAGCGTTGATACAGGGGCCCATGAGCAGTTCTTC.